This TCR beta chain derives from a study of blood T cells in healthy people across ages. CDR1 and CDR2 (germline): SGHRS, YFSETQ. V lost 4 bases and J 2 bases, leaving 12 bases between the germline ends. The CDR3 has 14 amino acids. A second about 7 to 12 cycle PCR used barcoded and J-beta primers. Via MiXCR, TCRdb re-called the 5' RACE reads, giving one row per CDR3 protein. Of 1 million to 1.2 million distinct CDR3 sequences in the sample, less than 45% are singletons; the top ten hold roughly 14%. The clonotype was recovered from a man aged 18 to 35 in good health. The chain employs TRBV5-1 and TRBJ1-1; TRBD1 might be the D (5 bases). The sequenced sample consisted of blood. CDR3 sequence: CASSLMTVNTEAFF. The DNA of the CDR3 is TGCGCCAGCAGCCTGATGACAGTTAACACTGAAGCTTTCTTT.